This T cell receptor beta chain was sequenced for a study of blood T cell repertoires in COVID-19. Study context: In each case, the material was cDNA or gDNA derived from T cells, B-cell-depleted T cells, or PBMCs.

V lost 5 bases and J 10 bases, leaving 17 bases between the germline ends. CDR3 length: 13 residues. Germline CDR1 reads SGHTA; CDR2 reads FQGNSA. In the original analysis: Researchers report that nucleated cell counts were estimated from reference gene primer amplification. Sequencing used immunoSEQ multiplex PCR; TCRdb keeps in-frame clones, though not all of them. The DNA was the basis for D and trimming; V, J and clone size are from that table. In the table there are under 250,000 clones, around nine tenths of which are singletons. V gene TRBV7-2 combines with J gene TRBJ1-1; D may be TRBD1 (5 bases). Sequenced input: peripheral blood. The clonotype comes from a woman aged 65 to 85 with active or convalescent COVID-19. This CDR3 reads CASSGTGTGGAFF. The DNA for the CDR3 is TGTGCCAGCAGCGGAACTGGGACGGGAGGAGCTTTCTTT.